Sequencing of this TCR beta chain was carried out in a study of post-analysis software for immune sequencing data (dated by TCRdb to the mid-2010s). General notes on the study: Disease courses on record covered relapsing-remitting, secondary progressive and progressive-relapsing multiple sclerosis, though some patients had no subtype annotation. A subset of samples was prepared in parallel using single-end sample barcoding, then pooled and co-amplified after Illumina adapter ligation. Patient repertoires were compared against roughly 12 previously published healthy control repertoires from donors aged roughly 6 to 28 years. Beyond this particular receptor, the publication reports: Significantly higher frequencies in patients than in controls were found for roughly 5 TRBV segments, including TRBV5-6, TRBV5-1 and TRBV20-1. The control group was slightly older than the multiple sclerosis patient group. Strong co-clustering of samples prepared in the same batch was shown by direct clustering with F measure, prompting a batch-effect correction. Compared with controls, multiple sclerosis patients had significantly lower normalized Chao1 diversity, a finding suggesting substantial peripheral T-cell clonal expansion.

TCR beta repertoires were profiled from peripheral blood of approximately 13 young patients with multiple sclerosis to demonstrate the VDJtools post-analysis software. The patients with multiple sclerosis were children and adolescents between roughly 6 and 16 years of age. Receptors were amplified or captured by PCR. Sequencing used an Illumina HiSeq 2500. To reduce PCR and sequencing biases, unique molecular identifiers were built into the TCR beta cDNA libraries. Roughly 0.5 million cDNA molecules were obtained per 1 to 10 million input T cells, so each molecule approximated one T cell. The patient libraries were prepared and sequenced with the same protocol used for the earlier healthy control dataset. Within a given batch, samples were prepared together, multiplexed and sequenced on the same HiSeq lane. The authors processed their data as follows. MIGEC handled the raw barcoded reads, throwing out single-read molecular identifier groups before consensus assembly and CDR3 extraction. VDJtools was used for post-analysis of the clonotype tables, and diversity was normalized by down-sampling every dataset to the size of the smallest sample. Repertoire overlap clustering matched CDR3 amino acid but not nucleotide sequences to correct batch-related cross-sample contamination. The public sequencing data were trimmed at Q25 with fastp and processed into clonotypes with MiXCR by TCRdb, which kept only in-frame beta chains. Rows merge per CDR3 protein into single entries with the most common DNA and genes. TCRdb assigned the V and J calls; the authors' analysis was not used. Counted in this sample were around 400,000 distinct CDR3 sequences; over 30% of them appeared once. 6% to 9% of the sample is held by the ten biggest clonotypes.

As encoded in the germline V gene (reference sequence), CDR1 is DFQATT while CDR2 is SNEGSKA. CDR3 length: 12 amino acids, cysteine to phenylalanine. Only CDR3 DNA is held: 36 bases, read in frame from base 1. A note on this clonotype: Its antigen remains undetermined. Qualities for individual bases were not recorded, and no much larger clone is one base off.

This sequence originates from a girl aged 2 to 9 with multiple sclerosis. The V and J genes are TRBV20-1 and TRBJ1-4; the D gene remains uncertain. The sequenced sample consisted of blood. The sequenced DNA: TGCAGCGCTGAAAGGCCAAATGAAAAACTGTTTTTT. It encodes CSAERPNEKLFF.